Sequencing of this T cell receptor beta chain was carried out in a study of blood T cell repertoires in COVID-19. Some clones are missing from TCRdb's copy, which holds only in-frame ones; the method was immunoSEQ multiplex PCR. The data contain some 490,000 clones, 70% to 90% of them singletons. The table lists this clone with a few counts. CDR3 length equals 13 residues. V lost 2 bases and J 0 bases, leaving 4 bases between the germline ends. Per germline, CDR1 KGHSH and CDR2 LQKENI. V and J are TRBV18 and TRBJ1-1; D unresolved. Sequenced sample: peripheral blood. This sequence was found in a human donor in a cohort sampled during active COVID-19. Written as DNA, the CDR3 is TGTGCCAGCTCACCAGTAATGAACACTGAAGCTTTCTTT. It specifies CASSPVMNTEAFF.